A single sample gave rise to the 9 T cell receptor beta chains below, sequenced in a study of technical replicates of blood from a handful of donors (dated 2017 in TCRdb). To prepare the library, the immunoSEQ multiplex PCR assay was applied. What TCRdb holds here is the immuneACCESS table cut down to in-frame rearrangements. Part of the clones is not present; checked against another copy, under half of the missing clones reflect an unresolved V gene, and the others are unexplained. Counted in this sample were about 12,000 clones; 80% to 90% of them appeared once. Over 9.5% of the sample lies in the top ten. The sequencing sample was made of PBMCs. These receptors originate from a human donor in good health.

The genes are TRBV5-4 and TRBJ1-5; 7 bases agree with TRBD1. The germline V gene encodes CDR1 SGHNT and CDR2 YYREEE (reference sequence). The ends lost 4 bases at V and 3 bases at J; junction bases unmatched: 4. The CDR3 length is 14 residues. The CDR3 here is CASSEGQNNQPQHF. Here the CDR3 DNA reads TGTGCCAGCAGCGAGGGACAGAACAATCAGCCCCAGCATTTT.

The chain is built from TRBV5-1 and TRBJ2-1, with TRBD2 identical over 14 bases. CDR3 size: 18 residues. V shed 3 bases and J 8 bases; nucleotides not matched to a gene: 13. Per germline, CDR1 SGHRS and CDR2 YFSETQ. The CDR3 sequence: CASSSPTGLAGVFYEQFF. The CDR3 DNA is TGCGCCAGCAGCTCCCCAACGGGACTAGCGGGAGTATTCTATGAGCAGTTCTTC.

J is TRBJ2-2 and V is TRBV21-1; TRBD2 reflects the table's D call only, with no check against the DNA. TRBV21-1 constitutes a pseudogene. The CDR3 consists of 17 residues. CDR3 region: CASSKEGLAENTGELFF. The CDR3 nucleotides read TGTGCCAGCAGCAAAGAGGGACTAGCGGAGAACACCGGGGAGCTGTTTTTT.

This chain joins TRBV10-2 and TRBJ2-1; possible D gene TRBD1, 8 bases. The CDR3 extends over 19 amino acids. Germline V gene lookup returns CDR1 WSHSY and CDR2 SAAADI. V lost 3 bases, J lost 7 bases, and 28 bases lay in between. CDR3 coding DNA: TGCGCCAGCAGTGAAGTGTGGCAGGGGGCGAGGGGGCGGGGGAATGAGCAGTTCTTC. This gives the protein CASSEVWQGARGRGNEQFF.

The chain couples TRBV6-5 to TRBJ2-3, with D uncertain. The germline V and J ends were trimmed by 5 bases and 1 base, with 10 bases remaining between them. The germline V gene has CDR1 MNHEY and CDR2 SVGAGI. The CDR3 is 14 residues long. CDR3 amino acids: CASSLRFGTDTQYF. CDR3 bases: TGTGCCAGCAGTCTCCGGTTTGGCACAGATACGCAGTATTTT.

The rearrangement joins TRBV7-9 to TRBJ1-2; 7 bases match TRBD1. The CDR3 loop spans 14 amino acids. V was pared by 4 bases and J by 4 bases, with 6 bases of the junction left unmatched. Germline assignment: CDR1 SEHNR and CDR2 FQNEAQ (reference sequence). The CDR3 DNA reads TGTGCCAGCAGCTCAGGGGGGCAGCTCTATGGCTACACCTTC. Residues: CASSSGGQLYGYTF.

The chain couples TRBV6-1 to TRBJ1-2, with 8 bases aligning to TRBD1. Germline V CDR1 and CDR2: MNHNS, SASEGT. V shed 2 bases, J shed 3 bases, and the junction held 5 bases outside the gene matches. The CDR3 runs 15 residues. CDR3 residues: CASSEQGAVDYGYTF. CDR3 DNA sequence: TGTGCCAGCAGTGAACAGGGGGCTGTCGACTATGGCTACACCTTC.

The chain is built from TRBV18 and TRBJ2-7, with a weak D call TRBD2 (5 bases). Trimming stripped 5 bases from V and 1 base from J, with 12 bases between. CDR3 size: 14 residues. Germline V gene sequence: CDR1 KGHSH, CDR2 LQKENI. The CDR3 coding sequence is TGTGCCAGCTCATCCGGGGTCGGGTCCTACGAGCAGTACTTC. Translated, it gives CASSSGVGSYEQYF.

The gene calls are TRBV19 and TRBJ2-1; TRBD2 agrees at 9 bases. V lost 5 bases, J lost 0 bases, and 8 bases stayed unmatched. Germline CDR1 and CDR2: LNHDA and SQIVND (reference sequence). CDR3 length: 17 amino acids. CDR3 residues: CASSVLAGESSYNEQFF. CDR3 DNA sequence: TGTGCCAGTAGTGTCTTAGCGGGAGAGAGCTCCTACAATGAGCAGTTCTTC. The full variable domain, with the rest looked up from reference TRBV19 and TRBJ2-1, is DGGITQSPKYLFRKEGQNVTLSCEQNLNHDAMYWYRQDPGQGLRLIYYSQIVNDFQKGDIAEGYSVSREKKESFPLTVTSAQKNPTAFYLCASSVLAGESSYNEQFFGPGTRLTVL.